This T cell receptor beta chain was observed in a study of human T cells and chemical hapten exposure. Across the study: Affected patients, primarily female, had alopecia areata, totalis or universalis.

In TCRdb, the RACE reads were re-called with MiXCR into one record per CDR3 protein. Among 280,000 or so distinct CDR3 sequences listed, approximately 7.5% were seen once. This sample's time point: pre-sensitization, week 0. Treatment: therapeutic diphenylcyclopropenone sensitization with weekly scalp DPC. The CDR3 totals 17 residues. Germline V gene sequence: CDR1 MDHEN, CDR2 SYDVKM. The ends lost 4 bases at V and 6 bases at J; junction bases unmatched: 13. This sequence was found in a man aged 18 to 30 with alopecia areata. Some clones in this sample may be carry-over from other donors' samples. This specimen was whole blood, taken in connection with sensitization to the hapten diphenylcyclopropenone (DPC). V gene TRBV28 combines with J gene TRBJ1-2, with 11 bases matching TRBD1. This CDR3 is CASSSPLGTGGPDGYTF. For the CDR3, the DNA is TGTGCCAGCAGTTCTCCCCTAGGGACAGGGGGTCCTGATGGCTACACCTTC.